Listed below are T cell receptor beta chains from one sample, sequenced in a study of technical replicates of blood from a handful of donors. The repertoire was sequenced with immunoSEQ multiplex PCR; TCRdb's copy has only in-frame clones and lacks some. The top ten hold about 0.22% of the sample, which has over 50,000 clones, 94% seen once. Specimen: T cells isolated from PBMCs. Source of these receptors: a human donor in good health. CDR3s leave out the opening cysteine and the closing phenylalanine or tryptophan.

CDR3 length: 11
J gene: TRBJ2-1
V gene: TRBV29-1
CDR3 protein: SVGDNSYNEQF

CDR3 length: 15
J gene: TRBJ1-1
V gene: TRBV7-3
CDR3 protein: ASSPIGARSGGVEAF

CDR3 length: 18
J gene: TRBJ1-5
V gene: TRBV7-3
CDR3 protein: ASSLGLFGTGGGGNQPQH

CDR3 length: 10
J gene: TRBJ2-7
V gene: TRBV5-1
CDR3 protein: ASSFTGDEQY

CDR3 length: 13
J gene: TRBJ2-5
V gene: TRBV18
CDR3 protein: ASSPPAGVAETQY

CDR3 length: 13
J gene: TRBJ2-7
V gene: TRBV11-2
CDR3 protein: ASSLTPNGHYEQY

CDR3 length: 12
J gene: TRBJ1-3
V gene: TRBV6-5
CDR3 protein: ASSYHGTGNTIY

CDR3 length: 13
J gene: TRBJ2-2
V gene: TRBV7-9
CDR3 protein: ASSFYDLNTGELF

CDR3 length: 15
J gene: TRBJ2-7
V gene: TRBV7-9
CDR3 protein: ASSPPVVGLSTYEQY

CDR3 length: 14
J gene: TRBJ2-2
V gene: TRBV7-9
CDR3 protein: ASSLLPQGYTGELF

CDR3 length: 13
J gene: TRBJ1-4
V gene: TRBV14
CDR3 protein: ASSRDDRGGEKLF

CDR3 length: 17
J gene: TRBJ2-2
V gene: TRBV7-3
CDR3 protein: ASSSPHGRLAGATGELF

CDR3 length: 12
J gene: TRBJ2-7
V gene: TRBV7-9
CDR3 protein: ASSLLAGAYEQY

CDR3 length: 14
J gene: TRBJ1-2
V gene: TRBV18
CDR3 protein: ASSPILVGRKNGYT

CDR3 length: 12
J gene: TRBJ2-5
V gene: TRBV13
CDR3 protein: ASSSWTGKETQY